The 27 T cell receptor beta chains below come from one sample, sequenced in a study of OX40 agonist ivuxolimab in advanced cancers. Repertoires were generated with immunoSEQ multiplex PCR, while TCRdb's copy carries only in-frame clones and drops some. The sample lists approximately 74,000 clones; approximately 90% were seen once. The sample here was CD4+ or CD8+ T cells sorted from blood, taken in a trial of the OX40 agonist ivuxolimab. Every receptor here comes from an adult with an advanced solid tumor such as melanoma, head and neck, liver or kidney cancer.

The chain has TRBV7-9 and TRBJ1-1; no clear D gene. Germline CDR1 and CDR2: SEHNR and FQNEAQ (reference sequence). V was trimmed by 4 bases and J by 0 bases, leaving 6 bases between them. CDR3 length equals 13 residues. Here the CDR3 DNA reads TGTGCCAGCAGCTCGGGCCTGAACACTGAAGCTTTCTTT. This sequence encodes CASSSGLNTEAFF.

This clone appeared a few times. CDR3 protein: CASTWGGVNTEAFF. DNA of the CDR3: TGTGCCAGTACATGGGGAGGAGTGAACACTGAAGCTTTCTTT. The rearrangement uses TRBV19 and TRBJ1-1; D is ambiguous. Deletions cut 7 bases from V and 0 bases from J, with 12 bases between. CDR1 is LNHDA, CDR2 SQIVND, per germline (reference sequence). This CDR3 has 14 residues.

The chain has TRBV18 and TRBJ2-1; possibly TRBD2 for D (5 bases). The CDR3 is 16 residues long. Germline CDR1 is KGHSH and CDR2 is LQKENI. Trimming stripped 2 bases from V and 0 bases from J, with 11 bases between. CDR3 coding DNA: TGTGCCAGCTCACCAGTACCGGGGAGCTCCTACAATGAGCAGTTCTTC. It translates to CASSPVPGSSYNEQFF.

This clone was seen only once. The chain joins TRBV14 to TRBJ1-1; TRBD1 is a possible D gene (6 bases). The CDR3 has 15 residues. Germline loops: CDR1 SGHDN, CDR2 FVKESK. Between the trimmed V and J ends, which lost 1 base and 5 bases, there was a span of 14 bases. The CDR3 region is CASSQAAFRGTEAFF. CDR3 DNA: TGTGCCAGCAGCCAAGCCGCTTTCAGGGGAACTGAAGCTTTCTTT.

The chain links TRBV9 to TRBJ2-5; D assignment may be TRBD1 or TRBD2 (5 bases each). The CDR3 runs 16 residues. Looked up from germline, CDR1 is SGDLS and CDR2 is YYNGEE. V was pared by 0 bases and J by 5 bases, with 17 bases between. The CDR3 DNA reads as TGTGCCAGCAGCGTAGAAATCTACGGGGCTTACGAGACCCAGTACTTC. Amino acid sequence: CASSVEIYGAYETQYF.

The chain links TRBV7-9 to TRBJ2-6; TRBD2 aligns across 8 bases. With V trimmed by 3 bases and J by 10 bases, 8 bases remained unmatched. The CDR3 extends over 15 amino acids. Germline lookup yields CDR1 SEHNR and CDR2 FQNEAQ (reference sequence). CDR3 residues: CASSFPGRGGNVLTF. The CDR3 bases are TGTGCCAGCAGCTTCCCCGGGAGGGGGGGAAACGTCCTGACTTTC.

This chain joins TRBV5-5 and TRBJ2-7; a possible D gene is TRBD1 (5 bases). Trimming pared 1 base from V and 5 bases from J, leaving 13 bases between. Per germline, CDR1 SGHKS and CDR2 YYEKEE (reference sequence). There are 14 residues in the CDR3. This chain's CDR3 is CASSLIKGADEQYF. CDR3 nucleotide sequence: TGTGCCAGCAGCTTGATCAAAGGGGCGGACGAGCAGTACTTC.

The V gene is TRBV9, the J gene TRBJ2-2; 9 positions match TRBD1. From germline, CDR1 is SGDLS and CDR2 YYNGEE. This CDR3 region has 15 residues. The junction had 7 bases not matched to a gene; V was cut back by 4 bases and J by 6 bases. This CDR3 is CASSSRDRESGELFF. The DNA for the CDR3 is TGTGCCAGCAGCAGCCGGGACAGGGAATCCGGGGAGCTGTTTTTT.

The rearrangement links TRBV9 to TRBJ2-7; the D is unclear. Trimming shortened V by 5 bases and J by 2 bases, and 17 bases separated the two germline ends. The CDR3 extends over 15 amino acids. Germline CDR1 reads SGDLS; CDR2 reads YYNGEE. The CDR3 protein is CASSPVGIGTYEQYF. The CDR3 coding sequence is TGTGCCAGCAGTCCTGTTGGGATTGGGACCTACGAGCAGTACTTC.

The gene calls are TRBV9 and TRBJ1-6; 9 nucleotides align to TRBD1. The germline V gene encodes CDR1 SGDLS and CDR2 YYNGEE. Trimming at V came to 4 bases and at J to 9 bases, leaving 11 bases not matched to a gene. The CDR3 covers 16 residues. CDR3 DNA sequence: TGTGCCAGCAGCTTAACGGGGACAGGGTACGGTTCACCCCTCCACTTT. Its translation is CASSLTGTGYGSPLHF. Supplemented by reference TRBV9 and TRBJ1-6, the full variable domain reads DSGVTQTPKHLITATGQRVTLRCSPRSGDLSVYWYQQSLDQGLQFLIQYYNGEERAKGNILERFSAQQFPDLHSELNLSSLELGDSALYFCASSLTGTGYGSPLHFGNGTRLTVT.

Written as DNA, the CDR3 is TGTGCCAGCAGCTTAAGGGTCTCTTGGGACTATGGCTACACCTTC. Residues: CASSLRVSWDYGYTF. The chain has TRBV7-9 and TRBJ1-2; D call uncertain. Looked up from germline, CDR1 is SEHNR and CDR2 is FQNEAQ (reference sequence). Trimming cost V 2 bases and J 3 bases, with 13 bases left between them. The CDR3 loop spans 15 amino acids.

This chain joins TRBV9 and TRBJ2-5; D possibly corresponds to TRBD2 (6 bases). The CDR3 spans 13 residues. V lost 3 bases to trimming and J lost 1 base, with 7 bases between them. Germline V lookup: CDR1 SGDLS, CDR2 YYNGEE. The CDR3 region is CASSGGLQETQYF. Here the CDR3 DNA reads TGTGCCAGCAGCGGGGGACTCCAAGAGACCCAGTACTTC.

J is TRBJ2-1 and V is TRBV12-5, with unresolved D. In germline, CDR1 is LGHNT, CDR2 FRNRAP. Trimming pared 0 bases from V and 9 bases from J, leaving 3 bases between. The CDR3 is 11 residues long. The CDR3 sequence is CASGLVLEQFF. In DNA, the CDR3 is TGTGCTAGTGGTTTGGTACTTGAGCAGTTCTTC.

The rearrangement links TRBV30 to TRBJ1-3; unclear D gene. V lost 4 bases and J 4 bases, leaving 8 bases between the germline ends. Looked up from germline, CDR1 is GTSNPN and CDR2 is SVGIG (reference sequence). This CDR3 spans 12 amino acids. Here the CDR3 DNA reads TGTGCCTGGAAAAAAGCAGGAAACACCATATATTTT. Its translation: CAWKKAGNTIYF.

The chain combines TRBV15 with TRBJ1-4; D is possibly TRBD1 (5 bases). Trimming took 3 bases from V and 5 from J, leaving 10 bases between them. The CDR3 is 14 amino acids. Germline CDR1 reads LNHNV; CDR2 reads YYDKDF (reference sequence). The CDR3 loop is CATSRDGGNEKLFF. The CDR3, as DNA: TGTGCCACCAGCAGGGACGGGGGGAATGAAAAACTGTTTTTT.

This clone showed up just once. As DNA, the CDR3 is TGTGCCAGCAGTTTTTTTACAGGGGACGAGCAGTACTTC. Residues: CASSFFTGDEQYF. This rearrangement joins TRBV27 to TRBJ2-7; 7 positions match TRBD1. V lost 3 bases and J lost 5; bases outside the gene matches: 4. This CDR3 has 13 amino acids. The germline CDR1 and CDR2 sequences are MNHEY and SMNVEV (reference sequence).

The chain couples TRBV27 to TRBJ2-7, with 7 positions matching TRBD1. V was clipped by 3 bases and J by 3 bases; unmatched bases: 2. The germline V gene encodes CDR1 MNHEY and CDR2 SMNVEV (reference sequence). The CDR3 totals 13 residues. The CDR3 here is CASSLTGFYEQYF. The DNA for the CDR3 is TGTGCCAGCAGTTTGACAGGGTTCTACGAGCAGTACTTC.

This CDR3 reads CASSLLGDEQFF. The CDR3 nucleotides read TGTGCCAGTAGTCTCTTGGGGGATGAGCAGTTCTTC. The chain links TRBV19 to TRBJ2-1; D tentatively reads TRBD1 or TRBD2 (5 bases each). The V gene's germline CDR1 is LNHDA and CDR2 SQIVND (reference sequence). The CDR3 has 12 residues. The ends were cut back, 5 bases at V and 8 bases at J, with 10 bases in the middle.

V and J are TRBV19 and TRBJ2-2; 9 bases fit TRBD1. CDR1 and CDR2 (germline): LNHDA, SQIVND (reference sequence). Germline trimming cut 2 bases from V and 7 bases from J; bases unmatched to any gene: 5. The CDR3 sequence is 15 residues long. CDR3 sequence: CASSINDRGFGELFF. In DNA form, the CDR3 reads TGTGCCAGTAGTATAAACGACAGGGGGTTCGGGGAGCTGTTTTTT.

This rearrangement joins TRBV29-1 to TRBJ2-1, with D possibly being TRBD1 or TRBD2 (5 bases each). V gave up 5 bases and J gave up 3 bases, with 20 bases separating them. CDR3 size: 16 residues. Germline V CDR1 and CDR2: SQVTM, ANQGSEA. DNA for the CDR3: TGCAGCGTTACCCTGGTGGGACGGGTCAACTACAATGAGCAGTTCTTC. Protein sequence: CSVTLVGRVNYNEQFF.

This clone appeared a few times. The chain's CDR3 is CASSVKHNSPLHF. The CDR3 nucleotides read TGTGCCAGTAGTGTAAAGCATAATTCACCCCTCCACTTT. This chain uses TRBV19 with TRBJ1-6; D gene unclear. The V gene lost 5 bases and the J gene lost 5 bases, with 7 bases spanning the gap. The CDR3 is made up of 13 amino acids. Per germline, CDR1 LNHDA and CDR2 SQIVND (reference sequence).

On this clone: A much larger clonotype is one base distant, so this may be a read error. J is TRBJ1-5 and V is TRBV6-5, with D uncertain. Germline V gene sequence: CDR1 MNHEY, CDR2 SVGAGI. Between the trimmed V and J ends, which lost 2 bases and 1 base, there was a span of 3 bases. This CDR3 spans 13 amino acids. The CDR3 region is CASSYGSNQPQHF. The CDR3 DNA reads as TGTGCCAGCAGTTACGGCAGCAATCAGCCCCAGCATTTT.

V usage is TRBV11-1 and J usage is TRBJ2-7; D might be TRBD1 (5 bases). Germline V gene lookup returns CDR1 SGHAT and CDR2 FQDESV (reference sequence). Between the trimmed V and J ends, which lost 2 bases and 0 bases, there was a span of 11 bases. This CDR3 contains 15 residues. CDR3 region: CASSLWGRNSYEQYF. CDR3 bases: TGTGCCAGCAGCTTATGGGGCAGGAACTCCTACGAGCAGTACTTC.

The chain couples TRBV28 to TRBJ2-5, with 10 nucleotides matching TRBD1. The junction had 13 bases not matched to a gene; V was cut back by 6 bases and J by 0 bases. The CDR3 loop spans 18 amino acids. Germline CDR1 is MDHEN and CDR2 is SYDVKM. The CDR3 here is CASSSEGQGLLYQETQYF. Here the CDR3 DNA reads TGTGCCAGCAGCTCCGAGGGACAGGGGTTATTGTACCAAGAGACCCAGTACTTC.

CDR3 DNA: TGTGCCTGGTGTCTAGCGGGAGTAGGTGATGAGCAGTTCTTC. Protein product: CAWCLAGVGDEQFF. The chain couples TRBV30 to TRBJ2-1; 10 bases agree with TRBD2. V lost 5 bases to trimming and J lost 8 bases; unmatched junction nucleotides: 9. Germline values: CDR1 GTSNPN, CDR2 SVGIG (reference sequence). The CDR3 has 14 residues.

This clone has a single count. The CDR3 DNA follows: TGCGCCAGCAGCCAGGCCCGGACGTCGAGCTCCTACAATGAGCAGTTCTTC. It specifies CASSQARTSSSYNEQFF. The chain uses TRBV4-3 and TRBJ2-1; no firm D call. From germline, CDR1 is LGHNA and CDR2 YSLEER. Trimming took 3 bases from V and 0 from J, leaving 15 bases between them. The CDR3 runs 17 residues.

This CDR3 is CASSLTRASGANVLTF. CDR3 bases: TGTGCCAGCAGCTTAACCAGGGCCTCTGGGGCCAACGTCCTGACTTTC. The chain employs TRBV7-9 and TRBJ2-6, with D possibly matching TRBD1 (5 bases). Trimming removed 2 bases from V and 0 bases from J, with 8 bases in between. Germline-derived CDR1 and CDR2 are SEHNR and FQNEAQ (reference sequence). This CDR3 is built from 16 residues.